This T cell receptor (beta chain) is drawn from a study of T-cell reconstitution after alpha-beta-depleted transplantation in children. This CDR3 spans 15 amino acids. V was trimmed by 3 bases and J by 5 bases, leaving 19 bases between them. Germline lookup yields CDR1 SQVTM and CDR2 ANQGSEA. Study-level results: A year post-transplant, T-cell counts and diversity derived mostly from newly produced T cells.

The sample holds a few counts of this clonotype. The antigen remains unidentified. During its preparation, the TCRbeta library received unique molecular identifiers. TCRdb reprocessed the PCR reads with MiXCR, giving one entry per CDR3 protein. Altogether about 980,000 distinct CDR3 sequences are present, roughly 29% being singletons, with the ten largest covering roughly 30%. This chain uses TRBV29-1 with TRBJ2-5, with D perhaps TRBD1 or TRBD2 (7 bases each). The sequencing used PBMCs, mostly from graft donor cells, collected 360 days after TCRalphabeta/CD19-depleted stem cell transplant. This TCR was sampled from a boy under two years old who had a stem cell transplant for SCID, so the T cells may come from the graft donor. CDR3 amino acids: CSVDYVAGGGETQYF. The CDR3 DNA sequence: TGCAGCGTTGACTACGTGGCAGGGGGAGGGGAGACCCAGTACTTC.